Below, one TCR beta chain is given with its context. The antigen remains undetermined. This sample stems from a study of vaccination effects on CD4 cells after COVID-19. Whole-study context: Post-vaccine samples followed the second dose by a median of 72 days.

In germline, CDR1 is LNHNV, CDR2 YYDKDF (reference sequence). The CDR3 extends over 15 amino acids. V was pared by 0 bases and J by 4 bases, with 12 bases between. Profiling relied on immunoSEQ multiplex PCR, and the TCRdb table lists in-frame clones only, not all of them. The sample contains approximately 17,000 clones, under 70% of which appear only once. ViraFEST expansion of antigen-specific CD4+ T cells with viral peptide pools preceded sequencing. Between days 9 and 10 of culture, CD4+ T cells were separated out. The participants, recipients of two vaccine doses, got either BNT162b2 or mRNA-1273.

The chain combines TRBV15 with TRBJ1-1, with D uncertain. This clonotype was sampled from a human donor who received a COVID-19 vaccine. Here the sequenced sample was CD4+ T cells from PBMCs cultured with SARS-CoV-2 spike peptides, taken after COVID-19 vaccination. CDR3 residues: CATSRDRGLGTEAFF. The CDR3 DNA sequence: TGTGCCACCAGCAGAGATCGAGGGCTGGGCACTGAAGCTTTCTTT. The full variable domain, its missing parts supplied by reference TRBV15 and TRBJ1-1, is DAMVIQNPRYQVTQFGKPVTLSCSQTLNHNVMYWYQQKSSQAPKLLFHYYDKDFNNEADTPDNFQSRRPNTSFCFLDIRSPGLGDTAMYLCATSRDRGLGTEAFFGQGTRLTVV.